These T cell receptor beta chains were read from a single sample in a study of a mutant IDH1 vaccine in newly diagnosed glioma. No antigen is known for these receptors. The protocol was immunoSEQ multiplex PCR, while the TCRdb copy is restricted to in-frame clones and leaves out a portion. The sample yields about 52,000 clones, approximately 80% seen once. The input for sequencing was PBMCs, taken from a glioma patient whose treatment included an IDH1 peptide vaccine. The receptors derive from a woman aged 35 to 49 with glioma. Some clones in this sample may be carry-over from other donors' samples. CDR3s leave out the opening cysteine and the closing phenylalanine or tryptophan. Fields, in order: V gene, CDR3 protein.

>TRBV5-1
ASSWTGNEAF
>TRBV27
ASIPPGENTEAF
>TRBV30
AWSVRGVRKTQY
>TRBV18
ASSPNRGRGMNTEAF
>TRBV2
ARGQGGDTQY
>TRBV27
ASSLARGRILDTEAF
>TRBV5-4
ASSFRGQGHEKLF
>TRBV29-1
SVLSARGRPQYGEQY
>TRBV27
ASSPTARPQTQY
>TRBV21-1
ASLPGQGLDTGELF
>TRBV9
ASSVAWGKRAYGYT
>TRBV30
AWGSGGEGLH
>TRBV6-5
ASTFDSSGNTIY
>TRBV28
ASRFRDRGDNEQF
>TRBV11-2
ASSLTGGGWSGYT
>TRBV10-3
AISGSGTSPGEQY
>TRBV4-1
ASSQEGQGRQPQH
>TRBV18
ASSPLWYYGYT
>TRBV5-1
ASSSGQGNYGYT
>TRBV7-8
ASSLAQDRGSQPQH
>TRBV13
ASSLKPGGGEQY